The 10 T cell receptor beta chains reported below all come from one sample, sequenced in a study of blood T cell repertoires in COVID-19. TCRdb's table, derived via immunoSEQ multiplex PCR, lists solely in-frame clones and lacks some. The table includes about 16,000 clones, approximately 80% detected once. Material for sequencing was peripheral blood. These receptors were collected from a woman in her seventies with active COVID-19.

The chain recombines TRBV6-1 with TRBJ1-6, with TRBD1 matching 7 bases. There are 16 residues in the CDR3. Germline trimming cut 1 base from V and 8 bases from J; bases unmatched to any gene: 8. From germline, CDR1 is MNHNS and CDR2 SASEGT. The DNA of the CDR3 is TGTGCCAGCAGTGAAGGGGGACAGAAATTTGATTCACCCCTCCACTTT. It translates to CASSEGGQKFDSPLHF.

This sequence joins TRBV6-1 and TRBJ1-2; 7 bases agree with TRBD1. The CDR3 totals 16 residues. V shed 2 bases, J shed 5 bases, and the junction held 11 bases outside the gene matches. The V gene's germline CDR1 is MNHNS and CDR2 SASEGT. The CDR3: CASSESWTGTLYGYTF. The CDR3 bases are TGTGCCAGCAGTGAATCATGGACAGGAACTTTATATGGCTACACCTTC.

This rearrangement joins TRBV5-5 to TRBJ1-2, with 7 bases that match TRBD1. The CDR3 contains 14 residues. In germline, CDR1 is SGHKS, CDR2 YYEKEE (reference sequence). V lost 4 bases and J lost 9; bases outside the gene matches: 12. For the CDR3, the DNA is TGTGCCAGCAGCCGGGACAGTTTATCTATGAGCTACACCTTC. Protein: CASSRDSLSMSYTF.

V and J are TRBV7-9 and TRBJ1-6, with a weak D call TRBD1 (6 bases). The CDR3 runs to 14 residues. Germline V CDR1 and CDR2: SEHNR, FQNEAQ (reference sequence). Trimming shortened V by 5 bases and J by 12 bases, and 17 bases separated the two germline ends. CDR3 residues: CASSLTGIGKPLHF. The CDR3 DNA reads TGTGCCAGCAGCCTTACAGGGATCGGAAAACCCCTCCACTTT.

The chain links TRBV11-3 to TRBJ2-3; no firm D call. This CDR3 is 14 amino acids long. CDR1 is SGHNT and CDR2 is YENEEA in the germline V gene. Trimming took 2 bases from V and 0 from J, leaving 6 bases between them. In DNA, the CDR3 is TGTGCCAGCAGCTTAACGACTAGCACAGATACGCAGTATTTT. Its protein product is CASSLTTSTDTQYF.

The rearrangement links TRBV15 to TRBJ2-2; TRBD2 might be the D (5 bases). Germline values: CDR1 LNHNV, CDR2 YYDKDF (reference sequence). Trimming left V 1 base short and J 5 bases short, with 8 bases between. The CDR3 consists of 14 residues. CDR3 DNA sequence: TGTGCCACCAGCAGAGTGGGAGAAACCGGGGAGCTGTTTTTT. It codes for CATSRVGETGELFF.

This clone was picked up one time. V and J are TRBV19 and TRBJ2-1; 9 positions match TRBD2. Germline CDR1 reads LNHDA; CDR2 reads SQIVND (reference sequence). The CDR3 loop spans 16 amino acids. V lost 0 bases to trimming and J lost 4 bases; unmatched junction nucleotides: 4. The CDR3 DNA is TGTGCCAGTAGTATAGATCAGCGGGGGGTATACAATGAGCAGTTCTTC. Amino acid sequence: CASSIDQRGVYNEQFF.

CDR3 region: CATSDPGNGAEAFF. DNA of the CDR3: TGTGCCACCAGTGATCCGGGAAATGGGGCTGAAGCTTTCTTT. The chain recombines TRBV24-1 with TRBJ1-1; no definite D call. Germline lookup yields CDR1 KGHDR and CDR2 SFDVKD. Deletions cut 3 bases from V and 6 bases from J, with 13 bases between. CDR3 size: 14 residues.

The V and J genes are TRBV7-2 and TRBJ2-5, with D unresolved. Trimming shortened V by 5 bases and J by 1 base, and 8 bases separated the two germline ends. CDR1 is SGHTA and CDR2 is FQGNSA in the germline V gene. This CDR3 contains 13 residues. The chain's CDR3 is CASSLGVQETQYF. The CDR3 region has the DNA TGTGCCAGCAGCCTGGGCGTCCAAGAGACCCAGTACTTC.

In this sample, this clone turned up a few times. CDR3 loop: CASPGQNVYGYTF. The DNA for the CDR3 is TGTGCCAGCCCGGGACAGAATGTTTATGGCTACACCTTC. This chain uses TRBV6-5 with TRBJ1-2; 7 positions agree with TRBD1. Germline CDR1 MNHEY, CDR2 SVGAGI. The length of the CDR3 is 13 residues. Trimming removed 8 bases from V and 5 bases from J; junction bases left unmatched: 8.